Each of the 20 T cell receptor beta chains below was sequenced from the same sample in a study of CD8 T cells in Susac syndrome. After extraction with the RNeasy kit, roughly 0.45 to 1 ug of the RNA was reverse transcribed using random hexamers. Using its own MiXCR run on the immunoSEQ multiplex PCR reads, TCRdb lists one record per CDR3 protein. The repertoire includes around 200,000 distinct CDR3 sequences, 95% of them detected once, and less than 0.11% sits in the top ten. Sequencing used CD4+ T cells from PBMCs. The origin of the receptors is a human donor in good health.

This clonotype was recorded only once. The chain recombines TRBV29-1 with TRBJ1-2; D possibly corresponds to TRBD1 (5 bases). Germline V gene lookup returns CDR1 SQVTM and CDR2 ANQGSEA. V lost 4 bases, J lost 4 bases, and 16 bases lay in between. CDR3 length: 14 amino acids. The CDR3 nucleotides are TGCAGCGTTGGCTACGGGGGGAAGGTCTATGGCTACACCTTC. As protein: CSVGYGGKVYGYTF.

V usage is TRBV4-3 and J usage is TRBJ2-3; D is undetermined. The CDR3 runs 14 residues. Looked up from germline, CDR1 is LGHNA and CDR2 is YSLEER. V lost 0 bases and J lost 4, with 8 bases in between. Here the CDR3 reads CASSQDRPPDTQYF. CDR3 bases: TGCGCCAGCAGCCAAGACCGGCCGCCAGATACGCAGTATTTT.

V and J are TRBV12-3 or TRBV12-4 and TRBJ1-2, with D uncertain. V was shortened by 3 bases and J by 4 bases, with 6 bases between the two germline ends. This CDR3 is built from 12 residues. The chain's CDR3 is CASSFQSYGYTF. The CDR3 DNA sequence: TGTGCCAGCAGTTTCCAGTCCTATGGCTACACCTTC.

The chain uses TRBV3-1 and TRBJ2-3; TRBD2 matches at 12 bases. CDR3 length equals 17 residues. CDR1 and CDR2 (germline): LGHDT, YNNKEL (reference sequence). The V gene end was trimmed by 3 bases and the J gene end by 5 bases; junction bases not matched to a gene: 9. As DNA, the CDR3 is TGTGCCAGCAGCCACCTAGGAGCGGGACTAGCGGGAGATACGCAGTATTTT. This encodes CASSHLGAGLAGDTQYF.

The CDR3 loop reads CATSDRGILAGGQQFF. The CDR3 DNA reads as TGTGCCACCAGTGACCGCGGAATACTAGCGGGAGGGCAACAGTTCTTC. This chain links TRBV24-1 with TRBJ2-1; the match to TRBD2 covers 13 bases. V lost 4 bases to trimming and J lost 13 bases; unmatched junction nucleotides: 12. From germline, CDR1 is KGHDR and CDR2 SFDVKD. This CDR3 region has 16 residues.

CDR3 sequence reads: CASSPKTGPSPLHF. The CDR3 DNA reads TGCGCCAGCAGTCCCAAGACAGGGCCTTCACCCCTCCACTTT. The chain has TRBV23-1 and TRBJ1-6; TRBD1 matches 7 bases. TRBV23-1 is an open reading frame, and its role is uncertain. This CDR3 has 14 amino acids. The V and J ends lost 4 bases and 9 bases, in that order; junction bases with no gene match: 6.

This sequence joins TRBV2 and TRBJ1-2, with D perhaps matching TRBD1 (6 bases). The CDR3 is made up of 13 amino acids. Germline CDR1 is SNHLY and CDR2 is FYNNEI. The V end lost 4 bases, the J end lost 0 bases, and 6 bases lay between the germline ends. The CDR3 sequence is CASSGTANYGYTF. As DNA, the CDR3 is TGTGCCAGCAGTGGGACAGCTAACTATGGCTACACCTTC.

The chain couples TRBV7-9 to TRBJ2-5; the D call may be TRBD1 or TRBD2 (6 bases each). V lost 8 bases to trimming and J lost 4 bases, with 23 bases between them. The CDR3 runs to 16 residues. Germline loops: CDR1 SEHNR, CDR2 FQNEAQ (reference sequence). In DNA, the CDR3 is TGTGCCAGCGCACAGGACCGGGGGCAGGGAGGAGAGACCCAGTACTTC. Translated: CASAQDRGQGGETQYF.

This sequence joins TRBV3-1 and TRBJ2-6, with TRBD1 matching over 8 bases. CDR3 size: 16 residues. Trimming took 1 base from V and 2 from J; bases not matched to a gene: 1. Germline V CDR1 and CDR2: LGHDT, YNNKEL (reference sequence). CDR3 amino acids: CASSQVRGPGANVLTF. The CDR3 nucleotides read TGTGCCAGCAGCCAAGTCAGGGGGCCTGGGGCCAACGTCCTGACTTTC.

The chain recombines TRBV20-1 with TRBJ2-5, with 8 bases that match TRBD2. From germline, CDR1 is DFQATT and CDR2 SNEGSKA (reference sequence). V gave up 1 base and J gave up 5 bases; unmatched junction bases: 6. CDR3 length: 14 residues. DNA for the CDR3: TGCAGTGCTAGAGTTCTAGCGGGTGTGGAGACCCAGTACTTC. Amino acid sequence: CSARVLAGVETQYF.

The chain joins TRBV3-1 to TRBJ2-1; 12 bases fit TRBD2. This CDR3 comprises 15 residues. The trim removed 5 bases at V and 3 bases at J, leaving 2 bases unmatched. The V gene's germline CDR1 is LGHDT and CDR2 YNNKEL (reference sequence). The CDR3 DNA follows: TGTGCCAGCAGCTCTAGCGGGAGGGGCTACAATGAGCAGTTCTTC. Amino acid sequence: CASSSSGRGYNEQFF.

The chain couples TRBV24-1 to TRBJ2-3; the D gene is possibly TRBD2 (5 bases). Trimming cost V 2 bases and J 1 base, with 9 bases left between them. The CDR3 loop spans 15 amino acids. In germline, CDR1 is KGHDR, CDR2 SFDVKD. As DNA, the CDR3 is TGTGCCACCAGTGATTCCGGAGCGGGCACAGATACGCAGTATTTT. It yields the protein CATSDSGAGTDTQYF.

The chain recombines TRBV29-1 with TRBJ1-2; D ambiguous. The ends were cut back, 5 bases at V and 8 bases at J, with 21 bases in the middle. Germline V gene lookup returns CDR1 SQVTM and CDR2 ANQGSEA. The CDR3 sequence is 14 residues long. As DNA, the CDR3 is TGCAGCGTTTCCTTGGACCCATTAGCTACCGGCTACACCTTC. Amino acid sequence: CSVSLDPLATGYTF.

The CDR3 DNA reads as TGTGCCAGCGGAACAGCGAGGGACGAGCAGTACGTC. Its protein product is CASGTARDEQYV. V gene TRBV27 combines with J gene TRBJ2-7; D possibly corresponds to TRBD2 (5 bases). Germline V gives CDR1 MNHEY, CDR2 SMNVEV (reference sequence). Trimming took off 8 bases at V and 5 bases at J, with 13 bases between the two ends. The CDR3 loop spans 12 amino acids.

The CDR3 nucleotides are TGTGCCATCAGTGAGTCGAAGGAGGCGCGCGAGCAGTACGTC. Residues: CAISESKEAREQYV. This chain links TRBV6-1 with TRBJ2-7, with D tentatively TRBD2 (5 bases). Germline V CDR1 and CDR2: MNHNS, SASEGT. The CDR3 length is 14 residues.

V gene TRBV29-1 combines with J gene TRBJ2-5; the D is unclear. The CDR3 runs to 13 residues. The germline V gene encodes CDR1 SQVTM and CDR2 ANQGSEA. V was clipped by 4 bases and J by 5 bases, with 14 bases between them. In DNA form, the CDR3 reads TGCAGCGTTGGTCGGGTAGTCGAGGAGACCCAGTACTTC. Translation: CSVGRVVEETQYF.

This clonotype has a single count. This chain connects TRBV29-1 to TRBJ1-1, with a weak D call TRBD1 (5 bases). V lost 3 bases and J lost 1, with 9 bases in between. This CDR3 spans 13 amino acids. Germline V CDR1 and CDR2: SQVTM, ANQGSEA. The CDR3 DNA follows: TGCAGCGTTGATTGGGGCAAGAACACTGAAGCTTTCTTT. It yields the protein CSVDWGKNTEAFF.

The chain recombines TRBV7-9 with TRBJ1-1; no firm D call. Germline CDR1 and CDR2: SEHNR and FQNEAQ (reference sequence). Trimming stripped 1 base from V and 8 bases from J, with 14 bases between. The CDR3 is 14 residues long. CDR3 DNA sequence: TGTGCCAGCAGCTTAGGGGTAGGCGAAAAGGAAGCTTTCTTT. Amino acids: CASSLGVGEKEAFF.

This sequence joins TRBV28 and TRBJ1-5; 7 bases align to TRBD1. This CDR3 region has 15 residues. The V and J ends lost 7 bases and 6 bases, in that order; junction bases with no gene match: 12. CDR1 and CDR2 (germline): MDHEN, SYDVKM. The CDR3 loop is CASTRTGLIGQPQHF. DNA for the CDR3: TGTGCCAGCACTAGGACAGGCCTCATAGGTCAGCCCCAGCATTTT.

A few counts support this clonotype. The genes are TRBV12-3 or TRBV12-4 and TRBJ2-5, with no clear D. Trimming took 3 bases from V and 5 from J, leaving 7 bases between them. This CDR3 comprises 12 residues. The CDR3 is CASSFPLETQYF. Here the CDR3 DNA reads TGTGCCAGCAGTTTTCCCCTTGAGACCCAGTACTTC.